A selection of T cell receptor beta chains follows, all from one sample in a study of PD-1 blockade in classical Hodgkin lymphoma. The repertoire was sequenced with immunoSEQ multiplex PCR; TCRdb's copy has only in-frame clones and lacks some. The data show tens of thousands of clones, 85% seen once. Source: CD4+ T cells from blood, taken at baseline. These receptors were collected from a human donor with classical Hodgkin lymphoma. Both conserved end residues are part of each CDR3. D genes are given only for firm matches. A clone size is listed for some rows: how often the clone was seen (once, few, many), or a class if it is expanded.

J: TRBJ2-2; V: TRBV5-4; D: TRBD1; size: -; CDR3: CASSGGQDTGELFF; DNA: TGTGCCAGCAGCGGGGGACAGGACACCGGGGAGCTGTTTTTT
J: TRBJ2-3; V: TRBV6-5; D: TRBD1; size: -; CDR3: CASSKQGSLTDTQYF; DNA: TGTGCCAGCAGTAAACAGGGGAGCCTCACAGATACGCAGTATTTT
J: TRBJ1-1; V: TRBV2; D: -; size: -; CDR3: CASSRPGELKAFF; DNA: TGTGCCAGCAGTAGGCCGGGAGAACTCAAAGCTTTCTTT
J: TRBJ1-5; V: TRBV2; D: -; size: -; CDR3: CASNPDSNQPQHF; DNA: TGTGCCAGTAACCCGGATAGCAATCAGCCCCAGCATTTT
J: TRBJ1-1; V: TRBV21-1; D: -; size: -; CDR3: CASSKDGLF; DNA: TGTGCCAGCAGCAAAGACGGTCTATTT
J: TRBJ2-1; V: TRBV6-5; D: -; size: -; CDR3: CASSYPGAYNEQFF; DNA: TGTGCCAGCAGTTACCCGGGTGCATACAATGAGCAGTTCTTC
J: TRBJ1-3; V: TRBV4-3; D: TRBD1; size: -; CDR3: CASSQDSTDRRSTGNTIYF; DNA: TGCGCCAGCAGCCAAGACTCCACGGACAGGAGATCTACTGGAAACACCATATATTTT
J: TRBJ2-2; V: TRBV5-4; D: -; size: -; CDR3: CASSYFTGYGAGELFF; DNA: TGTGCCAGCAGCTACTTCACAGGGTATGGGGCCGGGGAGCTGTTTTTT
J: TRBJ1-2; V: TRBV19; D: -; size: -; CDR3: CASSGHADNGYTF; DNA: TGTGCCAGTAGTGGACACGCTGACAATGGCTACACCTTC
J: TRBJ2-7; V: TRBV14; D: -; size: few; CDR3: CASSPPGHNYEQYF; DNA: TGTGCCAGCAGCCCCCCGGGTCACAACTACGAGCAGTACTTC
J: TRBJ2-1; V: TRBV13; D: -; size: -; CDR3: CASSLWARGNEQFF; DNA: TGTGCCAGCAGCTTATGGGCTAGGGGCAATGAGCAGTTCTTC
J: TRBJ2-5; V: TRBV5-1; D: -; size: -; CDR3: CASSLVAAQETQYF; DNA: TGCGCCAGCAGCTTGGTAGCAGCCCAAGAGACCCAGTACTTC
J: TRBJ2-5; V: TRBV2; D: -; size: -; CDR3: CASSARQEQTQYF; DNA: TGTGCCAGCAGTGCCCGACAGGAGCAGACCCAGTACTTC
J: TRBJ1-1; V: TRBV5-1; D: -; size: -; CDR3: CASSRTVGGEAFF; DNA: TGCGCCAGCAGCCGGACAGTCGGCGGTGAAGCTTTCTTT
J: TRBJ2-1; V: TRBV6-5; D: TRBD1; size: -; CDR3: CASSRDSVGEQFF; DNA: TGTGCCAGCAGCCGGGACAGTGTAGGTGAGCAGTTCTTC
J: TRBJ2-5; V: TRBV18; D: -; size: -; CDR3: CASSPTTGETQYF; DNA: TGTGCCAGCTCACCCACCACTGGAGAGACCCAGTACTTC
J: TRBJ2-3; V: TRBV21-1; D: -; size: -; CDR3: CASSLYLVGRTDTQYF; DNA: TGTGCCAGCAGTTTGTACTTGGTGGGTAGGACAGATACGCAGTATTTT
J: TRBJ2-2; V: TRBV11-3; D: TRBD2; size: once; CDR3: CASSPWGREGLAGELFF; DNA: TGTGCCAGCAGCCCATGGGGGCGGGAGGGCCTAGCCGGGGAGCTGTTTTTT
J: TRBJ2-5; V: TRBV14; D: TRBD2; size: -; CDR3: CASSLGTSGTIQETQYF; DNA: TGTGCCAGCAGCCTCGGGACTAGCGGGACCATCCAAGAGACCCAGTACTTC
J: TRBJ1-2; V: TRBV30; D: -; size: -; CDR3: CAWSVSTAGSGYTF; DNA: TGTGCCTGGAGTGTAAGTACAGCAGGCAGTGGCTACACCTTC
J: TRBJ1-5; V: TRBV6-5; D: -; size: -; CDR3: CASRGGGSRQPQHF; DNA: TGTGCCAGCCGCGGGGGGGGATCAAGACAGCCCCAGCATTTT
J: TRBJ1-1; V: TRBV10-2; D: TRBD1; size: -; CDR3: CAAQTGQGTGNTEAFF; DNA: TGCGCCGCTCAAACGGGACAGGGTACCGGGAACACTGAAGCTTTCTTT
J: TRBJ2-3; V: TRBV14; D: TRBD1; size: -; CDR3: CASSLDRKTDTQYF; DNA: TGTGCCAGCAGCCTGGACAGGAAAACAGATACGCAGTATTTT
J: TRBJ1-5; V: TRBV5-1; D: TRBD1; size: -; CDR3: CASSRGTDSNQPQHF; DNA: TGCGCCAGCAGCAGAGGGACAGATAGCAATCAGCCCCAGCATTTT
J: TRBJ2-3; V: TRBV5-1; D: -; size: -; CDR3: CASSLGEAGTDTQYF; DNA: TGCGCCAGCAGCTTGGGAGAGGCCGGCACAGATACGCAGTATTTT
J: TRBJ2-7; V: TRBV28; D: -; size: -; CDR3: CASSGPQGDFGRYEQYF; DNA: TGTGCCAGCAGCGGACCGCAGGGTGACTTTGGAAGATACGAGCAGTACTTC
J: TRBJ2-5; V: TRBV10-2; D: -; size: -; CDR3: CASSAGGTAARTQYF; DNA: TGCGCCAGCAGTGCAGGCGGGACAGCAGCAAGGACCCAGTACTTC
J: TRBJ2-6; V: TRBV19; D: -; size: -; CDR3: CASRGGGSDGANVLTF; DNA: TGTGCCAGTAGGGGAGGAGGGTCTGATGGGGCCAACGTCCTGACTTTC
J: TRBJ1-1; V: TRBV6-1; D: -; size: -; CDR3: CASSSRRSRNTEAFF; DNA: TGTGCCAGCAGTTCCCGTCGGAGCAGGAACACTGAAGCTTTCTTT
J: TRBJ2-1; V: TRBV7-9; D: -; size: -; CDR3: CASSFRDYNEQFF; DNA: TGTGCCAGCAGCTTTAGGGACTACAATGAGCAGTTCTTC
J: TRBJ1-5; V: TRBV6-6; D: -; size: few; CDR3: CASSGDQPQHF; DNA: TGTGCCAGTTCCGGGGATCAGCCCCAGCATTTT
J: TRBJ2-2; V: TRBV11-3; D: TRBD2; size: -; CDR3: CASSLVAGVNTGELFF; DNA: TGTGCCAGCAGCTTAGTTGCGGGAGTTAACACCGGGGAGCTGTTTTTT
J: TRBJ2-1; V: TRBV6-5; D: -; size: -; CDR3: CASRLGGSSYNEQFF; DNA: TGTGCCAGCAGACTAGGGGGTAGCTCCTACAATGAGCAGTTCTTC
J: TRBJ1-5; V: TRBV2; D: -; size: -; CDR3: CASSLSGLNQPQHF; DNA: TGTGCCAGCAGTCTGTCCGGTCTCAATCAGCCCCAGCATTTT
J: TRBJ1-4; V: TRBV11-1; D: -; size: -; CDR3: CASSNSHGEKLFF; DNA: TGTGCCAGCAGCAATTCTCATGGTGAAAAACTGTTTTTT
J: TRBJ2-2; V: TRBV10-1; D: -; size: -; CDR3: CASSEIGEVGELFF; DNA: TGCGCCAGCAGTGAAATAGGGGAGGTCGGGGAGCTGTTTTTT
J: TRBJ1-1; V: TRBV27; D: -; size: few; CDR3: CASRQSTGNTEAFF; DNA: TGTGCCAGCAGACAATCGACAGGGAACACTGAAGCTTTCTTT
J: TRBJ2-7; V: TRBV18; D: TRBD2; size: -; CDR3: CASSPPGLLYEQYF; DNA: TGTGCCAGCTCACCTCCGGGACTATTATACGAGCAGTACTTC
J: TRBJ2-3; V: TRBV4-3; D: TRBD1; size: -; CDR3: CASSRTGEADTQYF; DNA: TGCGCCAGCAGCCGGACAGGGGAGGCAGATACGCAGTATTTT
J: TRBJ1-5; V: TRBV19; D: -; size: once; CDR3: CASSIVTRRDQPQHF; DNA: TGTGCCAGTAGTATAGTAACCCGTCGAGATCAGCCCCAGCATTTT
J: TRBJ2-3; V: TRBV7-2; D: TRBD2; size: once; CDR3: CASTREGRRTISDTQYF; DNA: TGTGCCAGCACCCGGGAGGGCCGGCGTACAATATCAGATACGCAGTATTTT
J: TRBJ2-7; V: TRBV11-2; D: -; size: -; CDR3: CASSLLSGEQYF; DNA: TGTGCCAGCAGCTTATTGTCGGGGGAGCAGTACTTC
J: TRBJ2-7; V: TRBV6-1; D: TRBD2; size: -; CDR3: CASMTSGFYEQYF; DNA: TGTGCCAGCATGACTAGCGGATTTTACGAGCAGTACTTC
J: TRBJ2-7; V: TRBV10-2; D: -; size: -; CDR3: CASSGGKDYEQYF; DNA: TGCGCCAGCAGTGGCGGGAAGGACTACGAGCAGTACTTC
J: TRBJ1-2; V: TRBV20-1; D: -; size: -; CDR3: CSAPRDGGYTF; DNA: TGCAGTGCTCCCCGGGACGGAGGCTACACCTTC
J: TRBJ1-1; V: TRBV10-2; D: -; size: few; CDR3: CASSGVTEAFF; DNA: TGCGCCAGCAGTGGGGTAACTGAAGCTTTCTTT
J: TRBJ1-4; V: TRBV7-2; D: -; size: few; CDR3: CASSPHQNSDEKLFF; DNA: TGTGCCAGCAGCCCCCACCAGAATTCAGATGAAAAACTGTTTTTT
J: TRBJ1-2; V: TRBV19; D: -; size: -; CDR3: CASREMDRNYGYTF; DNA: TGTGCCAGTAGAGAAATGGACAGAAACTATGGCTACACCTTC
J: TRBJ2-2; V: TRBV27; D: TRBD1; size: -; CDR3: CASRRDRGSTGELFF; DNA: TGTGCCAGCAGACGGGACAGGGGTTCCACCGGGGAGCTGTTTTTT